The 15 T cell receptor beta chains presented below share a single source sample, sequenced in a study of shared clonotypes between healthy human individuals. The table came from immunoSEQ multiplex PCR; TCRdb's copy has only in-frame clones and leaves some out. The sample lists some 2.1 million clones, over 85% occurring once. Naive CD8 cells were CD45RO-negative, positively selected for CCR7, excluding terminally differentiated effector memory CD45RA+ cells. Sequencing input: naive CD8+ T cells from PBMCs. All receptors come from a man aged 18 to 29 in good health. Some clones in this sample may be carry-over from other donors' samples.

The CDR3 spells CASSRDSREGWGETQYF. The CDR3, as DNA: TGTGCCAGCAGCCGGGATTCGCGGGAGGGCTGGGGAGAGACCCAGTACTTC. This chain joins TRBV4-2 and TRBJ2-5, with 9 bases matching TRBD2. V trimming: 4 bases; J trimming: 4 bases; junction bases outside the gene matches: 13. The CDR3 runs to 17 residues. Germline V gene lookup returns CDR1 LGHNA and CDR2 YNFKEQ.

The chain employs TRBV28 and TRBJ2-7; 9 bases agree with TRBD1. The CDR3 spans 15 residues. CDR1 and CDR2 from the germline V gene are MDHEN and SYDVKM. Trimming took 5 bases from V and 5 from J; bases not matched to a gene: 10. CDR3 protein: CASSPGTGTGDEQYF. The CDR3 coding sequence is TGTGCCAGCAGTCCCGGGACAGGGACCGGGGACGAGCAGTACTTC.

This clone was seen once. The genes are TRBV18 and TRBJ2-4; TRBD2 matches 10 bases. In germline, CDR1 is KGHSH, CDR2 LQKENI. This CDR3 is 17 amino acids long. V lost 0 bases and J lost 6; bases outside the gene matches: 8. The CDR3 nucleotides are TGTGCCAGCTCACCACCCTTTCTAGCGGGGGTCGGAAACATTCAGTACTTC. Amino acid sequence: CASSPPFLAGVGNIQYF.

V is TRBV28 and J is TRBJ2-7; TRBD1 agrees at 7 bases. With 3 bases clipped from V and 0 bases from J, the junction kept 11 bases outside the gene matches. Germline CDR1 MDHEN, CDR2 SYDVKM. The CDR3 is 17 residues long. The CDR3 reads CASSLEPGQPFSYEQYF. DNA of the CDR3: TGTGCCAGCAGTTTGGAACCGGGACAGCCATTCTCCTACGAGCAGTACTTC.

The rearrangement links TRBV7-9 to TRBJ2-5; perhaps TRBD1 as D (6 bases). The last part of the DNA fits TRBJ2-7 better; the J call may be wrong. This CDR3 comprises 14 residues. From germline, CDR1 is SEHNR and CDR2 FQNEAQ (reference sequence). CDR3 in DNA: TGTGCCAGCAGCCCACGGGACAAATCCTACGAGCAGTACTTC. It codes for CASSPRDKSYEQYF.

The DNA for the CDR3 is TGTGCCAGCAGTACGGTCTTGGACAGATCATACAATGAGCAGTTCTTC. This encodes CASSTVLDRSYNEQFF. V usage is TRBV28 and J usage is TRBJ2-1, with a possible D match to TRBD1 (6 bases). Germline V gene lookup returns CDR1 MDHEN and CDR2 SYDVKM. The CDR3 totals 16 residues. Trimming took 5 bases from V and 4 from J, leaving 18 bases between them.

The genes are TRBV9 and TRBJ2-2; 8 positions match TRBD1. With 3 bases clipped from V and 6 bases from J, the junction kept 7 bases outside the gene matches. CDR3 length equals 15 residues. CDR1 and CDR2 (germline): SGDLS, YYNGEE. DNA for the CDR3: TGTGCCAGCAGCGCCCTCAGGGGGCGGGCCGGGGAGCTGTTTTTT. Its translation: CASSALRGRAGELFF.

A note on this clone: The same CDR3 also results from other DNA sequences found in this sample. The chain joins TRBV19 to TRBJ1-1, with D unclear. This CDR3 is built from 13 residues. V lost 3 bases and J 1 base, leaving 6 bases between the germline ends. The germline V gene encodes CDR1 LNHDA and CDR2 SQIVND (reference sequence). CDR3 bases: TGTGCCAGTAGTATTGGCAAGAACACTGAAGCTTTCTTT. Protein: CASSIGKNTEAFF.

This clone was recorded only once. V usage is TRBV19 and J usage is TRBJ2-4; D possibly uses TRBD1 or TRBD2 (5 bases each). V lost 3 bases and J lost 2, with 17 bases in between. Germline assignment: CDR1 LNHDA and CDR2 SQIVND (reference sequence). This CDR3 comprises 17 residues. The chain's CDR3 is CASSIGPGRDPKNIQYF. As DNA, the CDR3 is TGTGCCAGTAGTATTGGCCCGGGCCGGGACCCCAAAAACATTCAGTACTTC.

About this clone: The sample has other DNA sequences that encode this CDR3 too. The V gene is TRBV19, the J gene TRBJ2-7; 12 bases line up with TRBD2. Germline values: CDR1 LNHDA, CDR2 SQIVND (reference sequence). This CDR3 has 15 residues. V shed 2 bases and J 3 bases; nucleotides not matched to a gene: 2. The DNA for the CDR3 is TGTGCCAGTAGTATACGGACTAGCGGGATCTACGAGCAGTACTTC. This codes for CASSIRTSGIYEQYF.

The J gene is TRBJ1-5, the V gene TRBV19, with unresolved D. The V gene lost 0 bases and the J gene lost 5 bases, with 8 bases spanning the gap. Germline CDR1 reads LNHDA; CDR2 reads SQIVND (reference sequence). The CDR3 is made up of 14 amino acids. The CDR3 nucleotides are TGTGCCAGTAGTATAGATCTTGAGCATCAGCCCCAGCATTTT. Protein: CASSIDLEHQPQHF.

The V and J genes are TRBV7-9 and TRBJ1-1; TRBD1 might be the D (5 bases). Trimming took 8 bases from V and 5 from J, leaving 15 bases between them. CDR1 and CDR2 from the germline V gene are SEHNR and FQNEAQ (reference sequence). This CDR3 is 13 amino acids long. The DNA for the CDR3 is TGTGCCAGCGAACCGACAGTAGAGACTGAAGCTTTCTTT. It translates to CASEPTVETEAFF.

The rearrangement links TRBV15 to TRBJ1-5; D unresolved. The CDR3 contains 15 residues. Germline CDR1 is LNHNV and CDR2 is YYDKDF (reference sequence). V was pared by 0 bases and J by 0 bases, with 6 bases between. The DNA of the CDR3 is TGTGCCACCAGCAGAGAAGGGTATAGCAATCAGCCCCAGCATTTT. Amino acids: CATSREGYSNQPQHF. The whole variable domain, filled in from reference TRBV15 and TRBJ1-5, reads DAMVIQNPRYQVTQFGKPVTLSCSQTLNHNVMYWYQQKSSQAPKLLFHYYDKDFNNEADTPDNFQSRRPNTSFCFLDIRSPGLGDTAMYLCATSREGYSNQPQHFGDGTRLSIL.

This sequence joins TRBV28 and TRBJ2-1; tentatively, D is TRBD1 (6 bases). The CDR3 extends over 15 amino acids. Trimming cost V 7 bases and J 3 bases, with 16 bases left between them. Germline V gives CDR1 MDHEN, CDR2 SYDVKM. The CDR3 reads CASTDNRAFYNEQFF. Written as DNA, the CDR3 is TGTGCCAGCACCGACAACAGGGCCTTCTACAATGAGCAGTTCTTC.

This rearrangement joins TRBV7-3 to TRBJ2-2; tentative D call: TRBD2 (6 bases). The CDR3 is 16 amino acids. V lost 2 bases to trimming and J lost 0 bases, with 10 bases between them. Germline CDR1 is SGHTA and CDR2 is FQGTGA. The CDR3 here is CASSLGTEANTGELFF. In nucleotides, the CDR3 is TGTGCCAGCAGCTTAGGGACTGAAGCGAACACCGGGGAGCTGTTTTTT.